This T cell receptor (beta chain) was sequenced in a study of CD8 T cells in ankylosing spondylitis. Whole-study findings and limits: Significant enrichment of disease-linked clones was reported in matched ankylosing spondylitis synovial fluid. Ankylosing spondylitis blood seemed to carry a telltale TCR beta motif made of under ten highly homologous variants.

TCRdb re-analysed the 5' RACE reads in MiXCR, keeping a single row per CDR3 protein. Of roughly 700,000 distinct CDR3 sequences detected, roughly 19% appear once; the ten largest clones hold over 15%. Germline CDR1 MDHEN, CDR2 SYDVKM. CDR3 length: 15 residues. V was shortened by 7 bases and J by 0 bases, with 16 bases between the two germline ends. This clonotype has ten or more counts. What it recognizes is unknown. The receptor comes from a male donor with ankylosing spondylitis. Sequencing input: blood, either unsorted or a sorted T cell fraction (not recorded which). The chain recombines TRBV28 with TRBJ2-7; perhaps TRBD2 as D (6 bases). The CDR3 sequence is CASNKPGLHSYEQYF. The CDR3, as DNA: TGTGCCAGCAACAAGCCGGGACTCCACTCCTACGAGCAGTACTTC. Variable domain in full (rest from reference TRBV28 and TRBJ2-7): DVKVTQSSRYLVKRTGEKVFLECVQDMDHENMFWYRQDPGLGLRLIYFSYDVKMKEKGDIPEGYSVSREKKERFSLILESASTNQTSMYLCASNKPGLHSYEQYFGPGTRLTVT.